Listed below are T cell receptor beta chains from one sample, sequenced in a study of control samples from healthy donors and cancer patients. Libraries were prepared by immunoSEQ multiplex PCR; TCRdb keeps only in-frame clonotypes and omits some of them. The sample gives 45,000 to 60,000 clones, around 94% of which show up once; less than 4.5% is in the top ten. Source material: blood. Receptor source: a man between 25 and 39 years old in good health. The CDR3 runs from the conserved cysteine through the conserved F or W. Each record gives: V gene, D gene, clone size, J gene, CDR3 DNA, CDR3 protein. The D gene is left open where the match is weak. Part of the rows lack a size; the others show once, few, many or a class for expanded clones.

>TRBV19|-|-|TRBJ2-7
TGTGCCAGTAGTATAGCGGGAGCGGCCCCCGAGCAGTACTTC
CASSIAGAAPEQYF
>TRBV4-1|-|-|TRBJ1-5
TGCGCCAGCAGCCAGGCAGGGAATCAGCCCCAGCATTTT
CASSQAGNQPQHF
>TRBV28|-|-|TRBJ1-6
TGTGCCAGCAGTTTGGGTCTTTATTCACCCCTCCACTTT
CASSLGLYSPLHF
>TRBV7-9|-|-|TRBJ2-5
TGTGCCAGCAGTCTAGGGTTTCAGGGTGGGGAGACCCAGTACTTC
CASSLGFQGGETQYF
>TRBV24-1|TRBD1|-|TRBJ1-5
TGTGCCACCAGCCCAGGGGGGGCGCGACCCCAGCATTTT
CATSPGGARPQHF
>TRBV19|-|-|TRBJ2-4
TGTGCCAGTAGTACTACCGGGGGCGGCGGCAAAAACATTCAGTACTTC
CASSTTGGGGKNIQYF
>TRBV28|-|-|TRBJ1-6
TGTGCCAGCAACGCTCTCTCAGGGGATGGTTCACCCCTCCACTTT
CASNALSGDGSPLHF
>TRBV4-2|TRBD1|-|TRBJ1-2
TGTGCCAGCAGTTACACCGACAGGGATAACTATGGCTACACCTTC
CASSYTDRDNYGYTF
>TRBV15|-|-|TRBJ2-3
TGTGCCACCAGCAGACAACTAGTAGCAGATACGCAGTATTTT
CATSRQLVADTQYF
>TRBV28|-|-|TRBJ2-7
TGTGCCAGCAGTCGTACACGGAGTGGCTCCTACGAGCAGTACTTC
CASSRTRSGSYEQYF
>TRBV27|-|-|TRBJ1-1
TGTGCCAGCAGTTTACGGGGGCTCACTGAAGCTTTCTTT
CASSLRGLTEAFF
>TRBV30|-|-|TRBJ2-1
TGTGCCTGGAATCTAGGGAGCTCCTACAATGAGCAGTTCTTC
CAWNLGSSYNEQFF
>TRBV24-1|-|-|TRBJ1-1
TGTGCCACCAGTGACCCGAAATTAGGGGGGGCTGAAGCTTTCTTT
CATSDPKLGGAEAFF
>TRBV6-1|TRBD1|once|TRBJ1-5
TGTGCCAGCAGGGAAGGGACAGCTTCGGGTCAGCCCCAGCATTTT
CASREGTASGQPQHF
>TRBV5-4|TRBD2|-|TRBJ2-5
TGTGCCAGCAGCCCCCTAGCGGCCGTCCAAGAGACCCAGTACTTC
CASSPLAAVQETQYF
>TRBV10-1|-|-|TRBJ2-7
TGCGCCAGCAGTGAGAGCAAGATCTCCTACGAGCAGTACTTC
CASSESKISYEQYF
>TRBV7-6|-|-|TRBJ2-7
TGTGCCAGCTCAGTCAGGGCAATCGACGAGCAGTACTTC
CASSVRAIDEQYF
>TRBV5-8|-|-|TRBJ2-1
TGTGCCAGCAGCTTGTACGGAGGGAACTCCTACAATGAGCAGTTCTTC
CASSLYGGNSYNEQFF
>TRBV28|-|-|TRBJ1-6
TGTGCCAGCAGTTTCAGTACCCCGACGGCACCCCTCCACTTT
CASSFSTPTAPLHF
>TRBV6-2/TRBV6-3|TRBD1|-|TRBJ2-7
TGTGCCAGCAGTTACTCGAGTACTGGGACAGGGGGCCTCGAGCAGTACTTC
CASSYSSTGTGGLEQYF
>TRBV5-1|-|-|TRBJ1-2
TGCGCCAGCAGGGCTGACGGCGGGGGTGGCTATGGCTACACCTTC
CASRADGGGGYGYTF
>TRBV19|TRBD2|-|TRBJ2-3
TGTGCCAGTAGTATTGCATCGACTAGCGGGGGAGCAGATACGCAGTATTTT
CASSIASTSGGADTQYF
>TRBV13|-|-|TRBJ2-7
TGTGCCAGCAGCTTAGGTCTGGGCGAGCAGTACTTC
CASSLGLGEQYF
>TRBV29-1|TRBD1|-|TRBJ1-2
TGCAGCGTTGAACAGGGGGGAGGCTATGGCTACACCTTC
CSVEQGGGYGYTF
>TRBV27|TRBD1|-|TRBJ1-2
TGTGCCAGCAGTGGGAGACAGGGCGGCAGCTATGGCTACACCTTC
CASSGRQGGSYGYTF
>TRBV10-3|-|-|TRBJ1-2
TGTGCCATCAGTCCGGGGGTGAACTATGGCTACACCTTC
CAISPGVNYGYTF
>TRBV3-1/TRBV3-2|TRBD2|once|TRBJ2-3
TGTGCCAGCAGCCAGGAATTTGCGGGGGGCCGCACAGATACGCAGTATTTT
CASSQEFAGGRTDTQYF
>TRBV11-2|-|-|TRBJ1-1
TGTGCCAGCAGCCCCGCCGGCCAGTGGGCTGAAGCTTTCTTT
CASSPAGQWAEAFF
>TRBV5-1|TRBD1|-|TRBJ2-7
TGCGCCAGCAGCCAGGGACAGGGAGGCGAGCAGTACTTC
CASSQGQGGEQYF
>TRBV7-8|TRBD1|-|TRBJ1-5
TGTGCCAGCAGCCCCGGACCATACGACAGGGCTCAGCCCCAGCATTTT
CASSPGPYDRAQPQHF
>TRBV5-6|-|-|TRBJ1-1
TGTGCCAGCAGCTTGGCGTTGAAGAACACTGAAGCTTTCTTT
CASSLALKNTEAFF
>TRBV7-3|-|-|TRBJ1-1
TGTGCCAGCAGCTTATTGGCAGGCAACACTGAAGCTTTCTTT
CASSLLAGNTEAFF
>TRBV30|-|-|TRBJ1-5
TGTGCCTGGAGTGTATTGATTCTCGGTGGGGGGGTTGGTCAGCCCCAGCATTTT
CAWSVLILGGGVGQPQHF
>TRBV19|TRBD1|-|TRBJ1-2
TGTGCCAGTAGTGCACCCCCGTTCCGGGACAGGGCGGGCTATGGCTACACCTTC
CASSAPPFRDRAGYGYTF
>TRBV10-3|TRBD2|-|TRBJ2-3
TGTGCCGCCTCTCCGGTGCGGGAGAGCACAGATACGCAGTATTTT
CAASPVRESTDTQYF
>TRBV15|-|-|TRBJ1-5
TGTGCCACCAGCAGAGAGGGGGGGCAGCCCCAGCATTTT
CATSREGGQPQHF
>TRBV7-2|-|-|TRBJ1-4
TGTGCCAGCAGCCCCCCGGGGGGTGCAACTAATGAAAAACTGTTTTTT
CASSPPGGATNEKLFF
>TRBV2|-|-|TRBJ1-2
TGTGCCAGCCCGGAGGGCTCCGGCTATGGCTACACCTTC
CASPEGSGYGYTF
>TRBV4-2|-|-|TRBJ2-7
TGTGCCAGCAGCCAAGAAGGCAGGGCTTCCGAGCAGTACTTC
CASSQEGRASEQYF
>TRBV5-1|-|-|TRBJ2-7
TGCGCCAGCAGCTTGCGGTTGGTAGGGTACTACGAGCAGTACTTC
CASSLRLVGYYEQYF
>TRBV18|-|-|TRBJ1-6
TGTGCCAGCTCATACGGCGACGGAAACCTATATGCGGATTCACCCCTCCACTTT
CASSYGDGNLYADSPLHF
>TRBV30|-|once|TRBJ2-7
TGTGCCTGGAGTGACCCAAGGAATAGCGGATACGAGCAGTACTTC
CAWSDPRNSGYEQYF
>TRBV5-1|-|-|TRBJ1-4
TGCGCCAGCAGCTTGGGTGGGGCGCGAAAAGAAAAACTGTTTTTT
CASSLGGARKEKLFF
>TRBV6-2/TRBV6-3|-|-|TRBJ1-2
TGTGCCAGCAGTTACTCTGGGGATGGCTACACCTTC
CASSYSGDGYTF
>TRBV11-2|TRBD2|once|TRBJ2-5
TGTGCCAGCAGCTGGAAGACTAGCGGGAGAAGGGAAGAGACCCAGTACTTC
CASSWKTSGRREETQYF